These 25 T cell receptor beta chains originate from one sample sequenced in a study of beta chain features in type 1 diabetes. Sequencing targeted expressed TCRB transcripts, as all isolated RNA had been reverse transcribed. Profiling relied on immunoSEQ multiplex PCR, and the TCRdb table lists in-frame clones only, not all of them. The sample lists about 40,000 clones; around 48% were seen once. Input material: central memory CD4+ T cells from blood. The receptors shown here come from a woman between 18 and 29 years old in good health.

The sample holds a few counts of this clone. The V call is TRBV7-2, the J call TRBJ2-2; 12 bases agree with TRBD2. CDR1 and CDR2 (germline): SGHTA, FQGNSA. Trimming removed 6 bases from V and 6 bases from J; junction bases left unmatched: 5. This CDR3 comprises 15 residues. CDR3 sequence (DNA): TGTGCCAGCAGATCGGGACTAGCGGGTCCCGGGGAGCTGTTTTTT. Residues: CASRSGLAGPGELFF.

The chain has TRBV7-2 and TRBJ1-3, with D maybe TRBD1 (5 bases). Germline lookup yields CDR1 SGHTA and CDR2 FQGNSA. V was shortened by 1 base and J by 0 bases, with 13 bases between the two germline ends. This CDR3 comprises 17 residues. The CDR3 protein is CASSLVGRRASGNTIYF. The CDR3 nucleotides are TGTGCCAGCAGCTTAGTGGGTCGCAGGGCCTCTGGAAACACCATATATTTT. Full variable domain (rest looked up from reference TRBV7-2 and TRBJ1-3): GAGVSQSPSNKVTEKGKDVELRCDPISGHTALYWYRQSLGQGLEFLIYFQGNSAPDKSGLPSDRFSAERTGGSVSTLTIQRTQQEDSAVYLCASSLVGRRASGNTIYFGEGSWLTVV.

This rearrangement joins TRBV5-1 to TRBJ2-5; TRBD2 agrees at 8 bases. This CDR3 has 14 residues. Per germline, CDR1 SGHRS and CDR2 YFSETQ. V gave up 1 base and J gave up 4 bases; unmatched junction bases: 3. The CDR3 sequence is CASSLRAGGETQYF. The CDR3 region has the DNA TGCGCCAGCAGCTTGAGGGCGGGAGGAGAGACCCAGTACTTC.

The rearrangement uses TRBV18 and TRBJ1-1; D call uncertain. The CDR3 totals 14 residues. V was clipped by 0 bases and J by 5 bases, with 10 bases between them. CDR1 is KGHSH, CDR2 LQKENI, per germline. In nucleotides, the CDR3 is TGTGCCAGCTCACCACCGGCGGGAGGGACTGAAGCTTTCTTT. It is translated as CASSPPAGGTEAFF.

The CDR3 is CASSGRRAGGTQYF. DNA of the CDR3: TGTGCCAGCAGCGGAAGGAGGGCTGGGGGGACGCAGTATTTT. V gene TRBV7-2 combines with J gene TRBJ2-3, with a possible D match to TRBD2 (6 bases). The CDR3 consists of 14 residues. The V and J ends lost 5 bases and 9 bases respectively, with 18 bases between them. CDR1 is SGHTA, CDR2 FQGNSA, per germline. The full variable domain, completed using reference TRBV7-2 and TRBJ2-3, is GAGVSQSPSNKVTEKGKDVELRCDPISGHTALYWYRQSLGQGLEFLIYFQGNSAPDKSGLPSDRFSAERTGGSVSTLTIQRTQQEDSAVYLCASSGRRAGGTQYFGPGTRLTVL.

The chain employs TRBV5-4 and TRBJ1-1; 10 positions match TRBD1. The CDR3 covers 17 residues. V trimming: 2 bases; J trimming: 1 base; junction bases outside the gene matches: 8. Germline V gives CDR1 SGHNT, CDR2 YYREEE (reference sequence). The DNA of the CDR3 is TGTGCCAGCAGCTTAGCGGGACAGGGGTGGGGGAACACTGAAGCTTTCTTT. This encodes CASSLAGQGWGNTEAFF.

This clone appeared a few times. The V and J genes are TRBV6-5 and TRBJ2-1; a possible D gene is TRBD1 (5 bases). This CDR3 is 13 amino acids long. Trimming pared 5 bases from V and 4 bases from J, leaving 9 bases between. In germline, CDR1 is MNHEY, CDR2 SVGAGI. CDR3 sequence reads: CASSPRQYNEQFF. The CDR3 DNA sequence: TGTGCCAGCAGTCCCCGACAGTACAATGAGCAGTTCTTC.

The chain employs TRBV5-1 and TRBJ2-1; TRBD1 is a possible D gene (7 bases). Between the trimmed V and J ends, which lost 5 bases and 4 bases, there was a span of 16 bases. The CDR3 spans 15 residues. The germline CDR1 and CDR2 sequences are SGHRS and YFSETQ. The CDR3 bases are TGCGCCAGCAGTTCTCAGGGGGGAGCTTACAATGAGCAGTTCTTC. Translated, it gives CASSSQGGAYNEQFF.

V is TRBV7-9 and J is TRBJ1-1, with 9 bases matching TRBD1. V lost 5 bases and J lost 1; bases outside the gene matches: 11. Germline CDR1 and CDR2: SEHNR and FQNEAQ (reference sequence). The CDR3 has 17 amino acids. CDR3 DNA: TGTGCCAGCAGCGAACTTTTGGGACAGGGAAAGAACACTGAAGCTTTCTTT. Protein: CASSELLGQGKNTEAFF.

V usage is TRBV7-4 and J usage is TRBJ2-7; weak D call: TRBD1 (5 bases). The germline gives CDR1 SGHVT, CDR2 SQSDAQ. The V end was cut by 6 bases, the J end by 3 bases, with 12 bases between. The CDR3 is 13 residues long. The CDR3 sequence is CASSLDTLYEQYF. The CDR3 DNA follows: TGTGCCAGCAGTCTGGACACCCTCTACGAGCAGTACTTC.

There are a few counts of this clone. This CDR3 reads CASSLGQGSAEAFF. The CDR3 bases are TGCGCCAGCAGCTTGGGGCAGGGGTCCGCTGAAGCTTTCTTT. The rearrangement joins TRBV5-1 to TRBJ1-1, with a weak D call TRBD1 (6 bases). There are 14 residues in the CDR3. Trimming took off 0 bases at V and 6 bases at J, with 12 bases between the two ends. Germline CDR1 SGHRS, CDR2 YFSETQ.

V gene TRBV4-2 combines with J gene TRBJ1-2, with 10 bases matching TRBD1. Germline V gene sequence: CDR1 LGHNA, CDR2 YNFKEQ. Losses at the gene ends were 1 base for V and 5 bases for J; bases not matched to a gene: 4. The CDR3 has 15 amino acids. As DNA, the CDR3 is TGTGCCAGCAGCCAAGTAGAGGGACAGGGGTATGGCTACACCTTC. This gives the protein CASSQVEGQGYGYTF.

The chain carries TRBV7-6 and TRBJ2-5; 9 bases align to TRBD2. The CDR3 spans 13 residues. Germline V CDR1 and CDR2: SGHVS, FNYEAQ. The CDR3 bases are TGTGCAAGCGGGGGGTACGCCCAAGAGACCCAGTACTTC. This sequence encodes CASGGYAQETQYF. Together with reference TRBV7-6 and TRBJ2-5, the CDR3 gives the full variable domain: GAGVSQSPRYKVTKRGQDVALRCDPISGHVSLYWYRQALGQGPEFLTYFNYEAQQDKSGLPNDRFSAERPEGSISTLTIQRTEQRDSAMYRCASGGYAQETQYFGPGTRLLVL.

The CDR3 bases are TGCAGCGTGCGGACTAGCGGCTCCTACGAGCAGTACTTC. Translating it yields CSVRTSGSYEQYF. J is TRBJ2-7 and V is TRBV29-1, with 10 bases matching TRBD2. After removal of 6 bases from V and 0 bases from J, the junction contained 2 bases not matched to a gene. The length of the CDR3 is 13 residues. Germline CDR1 reads SQVTM; CDR2 reads ANQGSEA.

V gene TRBV5-1 combines with J gene TRBJ2-7; maybe TRBD1 (6 bases). Between the trimmed V and J ends, which lost 3 bases and 2 bases, there was a span of 21 bases. From germline, CDR1 is SGHRS and CDR2 YFSETQ. The CDR3 has 17 amino acids. In DNA form, the CDR3 reads TGCGCCAGCAGCTACAACACCTACGACAGGAGAACCTACGAGCAGTACTTC. This gives the protein CASSYNTYDRRTYEQYF.

The chain has TRBV5-6 and TRBJ2-7, with 8 positions matching TRBD1. The length of the CDR3 is 17 residues. CDR1 SGHDT and CDR2 YYEEEE come from the germline V gene. V was pared by 4 bases and J by 3 bases, with 15 bases of the junction left unmatched. The CDR3, as DNA: TGTGCCAGCAGCGTGGACAGGGAGCAGGGGCCTTACTACGAGCAGTACTTC. Residues: CASSVDREQGPYYEQYF.

This chain joins TRBV2 and TRBJ1-6; TRBD1 matches 8 bases. The V and J ends lost 7 bases and 10 bases, in that order; junction bases with no gene match: 9. CDR3 size: 14 residues. CDR1 and CDR2 (germline): SNHLY, FYNNEI. The CDR3, as DNA: TGTGCCAGCACCAGAGACAGGGGTGGGTCACCCCTCCACTTT. Encoded protein: CASTRDRGGSPLHF.

The J gene is TRBJ2-1, the V gene TRBV4-1; D is undetermined. The CDR3 spans 14 residues. V lost 5 bases to trimming and J lost 5 bases, with 13 bases between them. CDR1 is MGHRA and CDR2 is YSYEKL in the germline V gene. The CDR3 region is CASSRLERNNEQFF. CDR3 coding DNA: TGCGCCAGCAGCAGACTTGAGAGGAACAATGAGCAGTTCTTC.

The chain couples TRBV7-2 to TRBJ1-1; 7 nucleotides align to TRBD1. The CDR3 consists of 13 residues. Per germline, CDR1 SGHTA and CDR2 FQGNSA. V shed 2 bases and J 6 bases; nucleotides not matched to a gene: 3. The CDR3 DNA reads TGTGCCAGCAGCTTAACCGGGACAGCTGAAGCTTTCTTT. Encoded protein: CASSLTGTAEAFF.

As for this clone: Other DNA sequences in this specimen translate into the identical CDR3. The rearrangement joins TRBV9 to TRBJ2-3; 9 nucleotides align to TRBD2. Germline CDR1 is SGDLS and CDR2 is YYNGEE. This CDR3 contains 15 residues. After removal of 6 bases from V and 2 bases from J, the junction contained 7 bases not matched to a gene. In nucleotides, the CDR3 is TGTGCCAGCACCGCGACTAGCGGTTACACAGATACGCAGTATTTT. It is translated as CASTATSGYTDTQYF. The full variable domain, completed using reference TRBV9 and TRBJ2-3, is DSGVTQTPKHLITATGQRVTLRCSPRSGDLSVYWYQQSLDQGLQFLIQYYNGEERAKGNILERFSAQQFPDLHSELNLSSLELGDSALYFCASTATSGYTDTQYFGPGTRLTVL.

This clone was seen more than once but under ten times. The gene calls are TRBV11-2 and TRBJ2-5; TRBD2 is a possible D gene (7 bases). Trimming shortened V by 1 base and J by 2 bases, and 11 bases separated the two germline ends. This CDR3 region has 15 residues. The germline V gene has CDR1 SGHAT and CDR2 FQNNGV. DNA of the CDR3: TGTGCCAGCAGCTTAGTAGGGGGGGCTCAAGAGACCCAGTACTTC. Translation gives CASSLVGGAQETQYF.

This rearrangement joins TRBV6-6 to TRBJ2-4; 10 bases map to TRBD2. Germline V CDR1 and CDR2: MNHNY, SVGAGI (reference sequence). V dropped 10 bases and J dropped 2; count of bases not matched to a gene: 5. There are 14 residues in the CDR3. CDR3 residues: CATVAGGSKNIQYF. CDR3 nucleotides: TGTGCCACCGTAGCGGGGGGCTCCAAAAACATTCAGTACTTC.

This clone was observed a handful of times. The V gene is TRBV5-1, the J gene TRBJ2-1; the match to TRBD2 covers 10 bases. CDR1 and CDR2 from the germline V gene are SGHRS and YFSETQ. V lost 0 bases and J lost 4; bases outside the gene matches: 4. This CDR3 region has 16 residues. As DNA, the CDR3 is TGCGCCAGCAGCTTGGTCGGGACTAGCGCGTACAATGAGCAGTTCTTC. Amino acid sequence: CASSLVGTSAYNEQFF.

The chain employs TRBV9 and TRBJ1-2; 7 positions agree with TRBD1. This CDR3 region has 17 residues. The trim removed 0 bases at V and 8 bases at J, leaving 16 bases unmatched. Germline loops: CDR1 SGDLS, CDR2 YYNGEE. The DNA for the CDR3 is TGTGCCAGCAGCGTAGAACGGCAGGGGGACGACGTAGAGGGCTACACCTTC. Its protein product is CASSVERQGDDVEGYTF.

The rearrangement joins TRBV4-2 to TRBJ2-7; 10 nucleotides agree with TRBD1. CDR3 length: 17 residues. The germline gives CDR1 LGHNA, CDR2 YNFKEQ. The J segment lost 6 bases and the V segment lost 0 bases, leaving 11 bases of the junction unmatched. The CDR3 here is CASSQEVGQGVPVEQYF. The CDR3 DNA is TGTGCCAGCAGCCAAGAAGTAGGACAGGGGGTTCCGGTCGAGCAGTACTTC.